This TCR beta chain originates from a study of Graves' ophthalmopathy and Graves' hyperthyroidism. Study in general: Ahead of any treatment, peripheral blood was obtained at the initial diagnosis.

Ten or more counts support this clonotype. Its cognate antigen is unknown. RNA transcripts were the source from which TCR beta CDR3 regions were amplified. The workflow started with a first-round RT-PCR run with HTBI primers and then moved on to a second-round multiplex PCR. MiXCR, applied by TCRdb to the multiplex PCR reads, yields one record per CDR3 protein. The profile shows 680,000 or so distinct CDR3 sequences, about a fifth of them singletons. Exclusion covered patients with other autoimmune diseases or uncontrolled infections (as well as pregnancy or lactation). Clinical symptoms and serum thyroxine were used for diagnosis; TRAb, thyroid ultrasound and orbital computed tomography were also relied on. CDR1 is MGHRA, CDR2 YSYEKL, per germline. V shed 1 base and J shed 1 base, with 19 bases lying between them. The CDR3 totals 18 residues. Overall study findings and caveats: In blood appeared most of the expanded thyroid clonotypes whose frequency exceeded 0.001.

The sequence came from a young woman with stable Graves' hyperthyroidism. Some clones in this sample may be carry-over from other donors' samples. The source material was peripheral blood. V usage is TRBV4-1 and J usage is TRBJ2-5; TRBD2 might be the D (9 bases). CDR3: CASSQALAGTGLQETQYF. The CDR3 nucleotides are TGCGCCAGCAGCCAAGCCCTAGCGGGGACAGGACTCCAAGAGACCCAGTACTTC.